This T cell receptor beta chain was obtained from a study of OX40 agonist ivuxolimab in advanced cancers. Study in general: Patients were dosed intravenously with ivuxolimab at 0.01 to 10 mg/kg every 2 weeks.

Germline lookup yields CDR1 MNHEY and CDR2 SVGAGI. The V end lost 8 bases, the J end lost 0 bases, and 8 bases lay between the germline ends. The CDR3 is 13 amino acids. Measured with immunoSEQ multiplex PCR; TCRdb has only the in-frame clones, and not every one. The sample consists of over 30,000 clones, approximately 90% of them appearing once. J is TRBJ2-1 and V is TRBV6-5, with D unclear. The sequenced sample was CD4+ or CD8+ T cells sorted from blood, obtained in a trial of the OX40 agonist ivuxolimab. The clonotype originates from an adult with an advanced solid tumor such as melanoma, head and neck, liver or kidney cancer. CDR3 amino acids: CASGESSYNEQFF. For the CDR3, the DNA is TGTGCCAGCGGAGAGAGCTCCTACAATGAGCAGTTCTTC.